This T cell receptor beta chain was sequenced for a study of T-cell memory formation after mild COVID-19. This clonotype occurred many times. The antigen is unknown. MiXCR, run by TCRdb on the 5' RACE reads, gives a single entry per CDR3 protein. The sample yields around 250,000 distinct CDR3 sequences, about 16% seen once. Whole-study results and caveats: Second-wave clones with a day 37 peak had unconfirmed SARS-CoV-2 specificity. Contracting clones from day 15 to 85 showed balanced CD4/CD8; later expanders favored CD4+. Shrinking CD4+ clones resided mostly in CM and EM, and CD8+ ones in EMRA. Some SARS-CoV-2-responding clones were already detected in memory before infection.

Germline loops: CDR1 LGHNA, CDR2 YSLEER. The CDR3 consists of 12 residues. Trimming cost V 0 bases and J 6 bases, with 4 bases left between them. Sequences were obtained from PBMCs or a T cell subset sorted from them (not recorded which). The gene calls are TRBV4-3 and TRBJ2-3; D gene unclear. This TCR came from a man aged 18 to 35 who had mild COVID-19 (a few samples of this study predate the infection). Cell type and time point are not known. The CDR3 is CASSQDLDTQYF. Here the CDR3 DNA reads TGCGCCAGCAGCCAAGATCTCGATACGCAGTATTTT.